The 22 T cell receptor beta chains below were found in one sample sequenced in a study of molecular identifiers for immune sequencing clone quantification. TCRdb re-called the PCR reads with MiXCR, one entry per CDR3 protein. The table shows around 300,000 distinct CDR3 sequences, with 24% occurring only once. Input material: naive CD8+ T cells from blood, with Jurkat cell RNA spiked in. Subset described: FACS-sorted CD8+CD4-CCR7+CD45RA+ naive T cells. The source of these receptors is a human donor in good health. Some libraries in this study had Jurkat cell RNA spiked in.

Notes on this clonotype: A much larger clone lies a single base off, so this may be a read error. The chain carries TRBV12-3 or TRBV12-4 and TRBJ2-7; 10 positions match TRBD2. The CDR3 extends over 14 amino acids. V shed 0 bases, J shed 6 bases, and the junction held 2 bases outside the gene matches. CDR3 nucleotides: TGTGCCAGCAGTTTAGCTAGCGGGGGGTGCGAGCAGTACTTC. Protein: CASSLASGGCEQYF.

This clonotype was picked up many times. The rearrangement links TRBV7-9 to TRBJ1-2, with 9 bases aligning to TRBD1. The V gene end was trimmed by 5 bases and the J gene end by 6 bases; junction bases not matched to a gene: 13. The CDR3 is 16 amino acids. Germline assignment: CDR1 SEHNR and CDR2 FQNEAQ (reference sequence). DNA of the CDR3: TGTGCCAGCAGCCCGCAATCCGGGACAGGGTCCCATGGCTACACCTTC. It codes for CASSPQSGTGSHGYTF.

This clonotype appeared a single time. Compared with germline, one end of the junction differs, possibly owing to a read error. Here the CDR3 reads CASSFMTGAGHTF. Here the CDR3 DNA reads TGTGCCAGCAGCTTTATGACAGGGGCTGGCCACACCTTC. The V gene is TRBV11-2, the J gene TRBJ1-2; TRBD1 agrees at 8 bases. Per germline, CDR1 SGHAT and CDR2 FQNNGV. The CDR3 runs to 13 residues.

This clonotype appeared a single time. A much larger clone differs by one base, so this may be a read error. This chain links TRBV9 with TRBJ2-2; the D is unclear. V lost 3 bases to trimming and J lost 2 bases, with 8 bases between them. This CDR3 has 14 amino acids. Germline assignment: CDR1 SGDLS and CDR2 YYNGEE. The CDR3 here is CASSEGLNTGELFF. CDR3 nucleotide sequence: TGTGCCAGCAGCGAAGGGCTTAACACCGGGGAGCTGTTTTTT.

This clonotype was seen once. Being one base from a much bigger clone, this may be a read error. The chain couples TRBV19 to TRBJ2-7; tentative D call: TRBD1 (5 bases). Germline CDR1 reads LNHDA; CDR2 reads SQIVND (reference sequence). This CDR3 contains 13 residues. The CDR3 spells CASRDIPSCEQYF. DNA of the CDR3: TGTGCCAGTAGGGACATCCCGTCCTGCGAGCAGTACTTC.

This clonotype was seen a few times. The chain joins TRBV7-9 to TRBJ2-7; 7 bases align to TRBD2. Germline values: CDR1 SEHNR, CDR2 FQNEAQ (reference sequence). The length of the CDR3 is 16 residues. The junction had 15 bases not matched to a gene; V was cut back by 5 bases and J by 5 bases. The CDR3 region is CASSPRGGYGPNEQYF. DNA for the CDR3: TGTGCCAGCAGCCCCCGCGGGGGTTACGGGCCAAACGAGCAGTACTTC.

This clonotype was counted at least ten times. The chain recombines TRBV5-1 with TRBJ2-7, with D perhaps TRBD1 (6 bases). The CDR3 spans 14 residues. V lost 1 base, J lost 2 bases, and 10 bases lay in between. In germline, CDR1 is SGHRS, CDR2 YFSETQ. The CDR3 here is CASSLYGTTYEQYF. In DNA, the CDR3 is TGCGCCAGCAGCTTGTATGGGACAACCTACGAGCAGTACTTC.

In the case of this clonotype: Since a much larger clone is just one base distant, this may be a read error. The chain links TRBV9 to TRBJ2-2; 7 bases fit TRBD1. V dropped 3 bases and J dropped 4; count of bases not matched to a gene: 3. The CDR3 contains 14 residues. Germline V gives CDR1 SGDLS, CDR2 YYNGEE. The CDR3 protein is CASSAQGSTGELFF. The CDR3, as DNA: TGTGCCAGCAGCGCACAGGGGAGCACCGGGGAGCTGTTTTTT. The full variable domain, in which reference TRBV9 and TRBJ2-2 provide the parts outside the CDR3, is DSGVTQTPKHLITATGQRVTLRCSPRSGDLSVYWYQQSLDQGLQFLIQYYNGEERAKGNILERFSAQQFPDLHSELNLSSLELGDSALYFCASSAQGSTGELFFGEGSRLTVL.

The chain recombines TRBV19 with TRBJ2-1; 7 bases fit TRBD2. The germline V gene encodes CDR1 LNHDA and CDR2 SQIVND (reference sequence). The junction had 4 bases not matched to a gene; V was cut back by 5 bases and J by 3 bases. The CDR3 consists of 14 residues. CDR3 coding DNA: TGTGCCAGTAGTGGGGTAGCGGGCTACAATGAGCAGTTCTTC. Amino acids: CASSGVAGYNEQFF.

This clonotype was counted ten times or more. The genes are TRBV4-1 and TRBJ2-7, with D tentatively TRBD1 or TRBD2 (5 bases each). V lost 0 bases to trimming and J lost 2 bases, with 11 bases between them. This CDR3 comprises 15 residues. The germline CDR1 and CDR2 sequences are MGHRA and YSYEKL. CDR3 region: CASSQDQGRTYEQYF. The CDR3 bases are TGCGCCAGCAGCCAAGATCAGGGACGGACCTACGAGCAGTACTTC.

This clonotype was recorded a few times. V usage is TRBV15 and J usage is TRBJ1-1, with D unresolved. Germline V gives CDR1 LNHNV, CDR2 YYDKDF (reference sequence). Trimming stripped 0 bases from V and 4 bases from J, with 12 bases between. The CDR3 extends over 15 amino acids. The CDR3 loop reads CATSRDHGLGTEAFF. In nucleotides, the CDR3 is TGTGCCACCAGCAGAGATCATGGGTTGGGCACTGAAGCTTTCTTT.

About this clonotype itself: The junction departs from germline at one end; a sequencing error may be responsible. CDR3 nucleotides: TGTGCCAGCAGCTTCGGAGGTTATAATTCACCCCTCCGCTTT. It is translated as CASSFGGYNSPLRF. The chain recombines TRBV7-2 with TRBJ1-6; no definite D call. There are 14 residues in the CDR3. Germline V gives CDR1 SGHTA, CDR2 FQGNSA.

V usage is TRBV6-5 and J usage is TRBJ2-3; no clear D. Germline CDR1 is MNHEY and CDR2 is SVGAGI. With 0 bases removed from V and 6 bases from J, the gap between germline ends came to 10 bases. The length of the CDR3 is 14 residues. CDR3 nucleotides: TGTGCCAGCAGTTACTCGCCTCTGGGGGATACGCAGTATTTT. It yields the protein CASSYSPLGDTQYF.

V gene TRBV7-8 combines with J gene TRBJ2-3; 8 bases are shared with TRBD2. Germline V lookup: CDR1 SGHVS, CDR2 FQNEAQ. Germline trimming cut 1 base from V and 1 base from J; bases unmatched to any gene: 4. The CDR3 consists of 16 residues. CDR3 region: CASSLDPRGGTDTQYF. CDR3 nucleotides: TGTGCCAGCAGCTTAGATCCGCGGGGGGGCACAGATACGCAGTATTTT.

The J gene is TRBJ2-2, the V gene TRBV2, with D possibly being TRBD1 or TRBD2 (6 bases each). V lost 7 bases to trimming and J lost 0 bases, with 15 bases between them. The CDR3 extends over 16 amino acids. Germline CDR1 and CDR2: SNHLY and FYNNEI. For the CDR3, the DNA is TGTGCCAGCACCGACTGGGGGGCCGCGAACACCGGGGAGCTGTTTTTT. Its protein product is CASTDWGAANTGELFF.

This clonotype was seen a handful of times. CDR3 DNA: TGCAGTGCTAGAGATACGGGACCCCTGGTGCGCGAGCAGTACTTC. This gives the protein CSARDTGPLVREQYF. V is TRBV20-1 and J is TRBJ2-7; either TRBD1 or TRBD2 may supply D (5 bases each). This CDR3 comprises 15 residues. Trimming cost V 0 bases and J 6 bases, with 18 bases left between them. Germline V gene data show CDR1 as DFQATT and CDR2 as SNEGSKA (reference sequence).

This clonotype was seen a handful of times. The chain recombines TRBV27 with TRBJ1-1; unclear D gene. The ends were cut back, 2 bases at V and 3 bases at J, with 7 bases in the middle. The CDR3 has 13 amino acids. The germline V gene encodes CDR1 MNHEY and CDR2 SMNVEV (reference sequence). CDR3 amino acids: CASSLQRYTEAFF. The CDR3 bases are TGTGCCAGCAGTTTACAGCGGTACACTGAAGCTTTCTTT.

Points on this clonotype: This may be a read error, as it is one base from a much larger clone. This chain connects TRBV5-6 to TRBJ2-7, with D uncertain. Germline loops: CDR1 SGHDT, CDR2 YYEEEE. The CDR3 extends over 15 amino acids. In nucleotides, the CDR3 is TGTGCCAGCAGCTTTTGGGCCGCCCCGGGCGCGGAGCGGTACTTC. It is translated as CASSFWAAPGAERYF. Variable domain in full (rest from reference TRBV5-6 and TRBJ2-7): DAGVTQSPTHLIKTRGQQVTLRCSPKSGHDTVSWYQQALGQGPQFIFQYYEEEERQRGNFPDRFSGHQFPNYSSELNVNALLLGDSALYLCASSFWAAPGAERYFGPGTRLTVT.

There are a few counts of this clonotype. The V call is TRBV11-2, the J call TRBJ2-1; TRBD2 agrees at 9 bases. The CDR3 runs 18 residues. Trimming removed 1 base from V and 9 bases from J; junction bases left unmatched: 16. Germline CDR1 reads SGHAT; CDR2 reads FQNNGV. CDR3 amino acids: CASSLGALVLAGLGEQFF. CDR3 nucleotides: TGTGCCAGCAGCTTAGGGGCCCTCGTGCTAGCGGGGTTAGGTGAGCAGTTCTTC.

This clonotype was seen only a few times. The gene calls are TRBV6-5 and TRBJ2-6, with TRBD1 identical over 8 bases. Unmatched junction bases numbered 2, after V lost 6 bases and J lost 1 base. Germline assignment: CDR1 MNHEY and CDR2 SVGAGI. There are 15 residues in the CDR3. The CDR3 nucleotides are TGTGCCAGCAGAGACAGGGGTTCTGGGGCCAACGTCCTGACTTTC. This gives the protein CASRDRGSGANVLTF.

This clonotype occurred many times. The chain couples TRBV29-1 to TRBJ2-7; D is possibly TRBD2 (6 bases). This CDR3 comprises 13 residues. V lost 5 bases and J 7 bases, leaving 18 bases between the germline ends. Germline V lookup: CDR1 SQVTM, CDR2 ANQGSEA. The CDR3 DNA sequence: TGCAGCGTTCCTGGACTGATGGAGGGGGAGCAGTACTTC. This encodes CSVPGLMEGEQYF.

In regard to this clonotype: A much larger clone differs by one base, so this may be a read error. The V call is TRBV30, the J call TRBJ1-5; D unclear. The germline V gene has CDR1 GTSNPN and CDR2 SVGIG (reference sequence). The CDR3 loop spans 15 amino acids. Trimming cost V 1 base and J 2 bases, with 12 bases left between them. CDR3 in DNA: TGTGCCTGGAGTGCAGGTTCGTGGGGCAATCAGCCCCAGCATTTT. Its translation: CAWSAGSWGNQPQHF.